This T cell receptor (beta chain) was recorded in a study of CD8+ T cells in alopecia areata. Alopecia areata patients provided lesional scalp punch biopsies and peripheral blood. Regarding the study as a whole: Relative to mice, TCR sharing across patients was less clear, a difference possibly HLA-related.

On this clone itself: The antigen is undetermined.

Looked up from germline, CDR1 is MDHEN and CDR2 is SYDVKM. CDR3 size: 14 residues. V lost 3 bases and J lost 3, with 10 bases in between. Isolated RNA was reverse transcribed into cDNA used as the sequencing template. Sequencing used immunoSEQ multiplex PCR; TCRdb keeps in-frame clones, though not all of them. The sample contains 7,000 to 9,500 clones, around 55% of which appear only once. Sequenced material: skin, taken at week 0. V is TRBV28 and J is TRBJ2-3; possibly TRBD2 for D (6 bases). This TCR came from a human donor with alopecia areata. The CDR3 coding sequence is TGTGCCAGCAGTTTTCTGAGCGGGACAGATACGCAGTATTTT. This encodes CASSFLSGTDTQYF.